This T cell receptor (beta chain) was observed in a study of T cell changes during pregnancy in multiple sclerosis. Produced via immunoSEQ multiplex PCR; TCRdb's table is partial and in-frame only. This sample has tens of thousands of clones, with 92% found just once. V was pared by 8 bases and J by 4 bases, with 4 bases of the junction left unmatched. Germline V gene lookup returns CDR1 SNHLY and CDR2 FYNNEI. The CDR3 totals 14 residues. This specimen was peripheral blood, taken in the third trimester of pregnancy. The TCR was taken from a female donor in good health, enrolled as a control in a pregnancy study. This chain uses TRBV2 with TRBJ2-3, with TRBD1 matching over 12 bases. CDR3 nucleotide sequence: TGTGCCAGCCTAAGGGACAGGGGGCCAGATACGCAGTATTTT. This translates into CASLRDRGPDTQYF.